The present TCR beta chain was sequenced within a study of T-cell memory formation after mild COVID-19. The V gene's germline CDR1 is MNHNY and CDR2 SVGAGI (reference sequence). The V segment lost 0 bases and the J segment 15 bases; nucleotides outside the gene matches: 4. The CDR3 is 12 amino acids. Whole-study findings and limits: The authors did not confirm SARS-CoV-2 specificity of second-wave clones peaking day 37.

Via MiXCR, TCRdb re-called the 5' RACE reads, giving one row per CDR3 protein. The sample lists about 560,000 distinct CDR3 sequences; 17% were seen once. In its sample, this clonotype was seen a few times. Its matching antigen is unknown. The sequenced sample consisted of PBMCs or a T cell subset sorted from them (not recorded which). This chain links TRBV6-6 with TRBJ2-1, with 8 positions matching TRBD2. This TCR came from an adult woman who had mild COVID-19 (a few samples of this study predate the infection). Cell type and time point are not known. CDR3 loop: CASSYSREDGFF. The CDR3 coding sequence is TGTGCCAGCAGTTACTCGCGGGAGGACGGGTTCTTC.